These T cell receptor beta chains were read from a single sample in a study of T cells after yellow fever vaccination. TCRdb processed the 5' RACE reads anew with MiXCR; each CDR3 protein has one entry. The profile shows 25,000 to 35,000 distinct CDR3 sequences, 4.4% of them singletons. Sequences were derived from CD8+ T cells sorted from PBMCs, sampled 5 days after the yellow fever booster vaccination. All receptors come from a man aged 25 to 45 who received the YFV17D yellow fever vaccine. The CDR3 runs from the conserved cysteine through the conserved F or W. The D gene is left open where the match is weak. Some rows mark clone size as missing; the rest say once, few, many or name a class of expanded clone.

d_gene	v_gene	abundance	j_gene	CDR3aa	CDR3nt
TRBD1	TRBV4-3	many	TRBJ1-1	CASSPTGGLYTEAFF	TGCGCCAGCAGCCCCACAGGGGGTCTGTACACTGAAGCTTTCTTT
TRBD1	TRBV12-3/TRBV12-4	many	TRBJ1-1	CASSFRGHTEAFF	TGTGCCAGCAGTTTTAGGGGGCACACTGAAGCTTTCTTT
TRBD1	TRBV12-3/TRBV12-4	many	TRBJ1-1	CASSFGQGNTEAFF	TGTGCCAGCAGTTTCGGACAGGGTAACACTGAAGCTTTCTTT
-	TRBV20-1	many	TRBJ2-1	CSAASPNYNEQFF	TGCAGTGCTGCCAGCCCTAATTACAATGAGCAGTTCTTC
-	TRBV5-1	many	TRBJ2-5	CASSLETAPETQYF	TGCGCCAGCAGCTTAGAGACGGCGCCCGAGACCCAGTACTTC
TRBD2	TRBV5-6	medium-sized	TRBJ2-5	CASSSLAGEVETQYF	TGTGCCAGCAGCTCACTAGCGGGAGAGGTAGAGACCCAGTACTTC
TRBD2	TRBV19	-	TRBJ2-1	CASSIAGSYNEQFF	TGTGCCAGTAGCATAGCGGGAAGCTACAATGAGCAGTTCTTC
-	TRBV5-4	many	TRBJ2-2	CASSLGAGKRAGELFF	TGTGCCAGCAGCTTGGGAGCAGGGAAGCGCGCCGGGGAGCTGTTTTTT
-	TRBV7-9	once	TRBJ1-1	CASILGGRTEAFF	TGTGCCAGCATCCTCGGTGGGAGAACTGAAGCTTTCTTT
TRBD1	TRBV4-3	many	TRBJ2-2	CASSGRGQNTGELFF	TGCGCCAGCAGCGGAAGGGGGCAAAACACCGGGGAGCTGTTTTTT
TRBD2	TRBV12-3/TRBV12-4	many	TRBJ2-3	CASSLGLADTQYF	TGTGCCAGCAGCCTCGGACTAGCAGATACGCAGTATTTT
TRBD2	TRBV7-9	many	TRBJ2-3	CATGDVGLAGHTQYF	TGTGCCACTGGGGACGTTGGACTAGCGGGTCATACGCAGTATTTT
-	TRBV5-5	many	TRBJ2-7	CASSSVVGYSYEQYF	TGTGCCAGCAGCTCCGTCGTGGGGTACTCCTACGAGCAGTACTTC
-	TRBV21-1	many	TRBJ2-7	CASNPGPYEQYF	TGTGCCAGCAACCCAGGACCCTACGAGCAGTACTTC
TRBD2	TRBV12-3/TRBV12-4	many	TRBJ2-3	CASSLELAGEDTQYF	TGTGCCAGCAGTTTAGAACTAGCGGGAGAAGATACGCAGTATTTT
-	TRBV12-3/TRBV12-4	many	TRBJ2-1	CASSPSASSYNEQFF	TGTGCCAGCAGCCCCTCAGCTAGCTCCTACAATGAGCAGTTCTTC